Shown below are 27 T cell receptor beta chains from a single sample sequenced in a study of blood T cells in healthy people across ages. With a J-beta primer mix and a sample-barcoded 5' primer, a second PCR ran about 7 to 12 cycles. TCRdb re-analysed the 5' RACE reads in MiXCR, keeping a single row per CDR3 protein. This sample has about 760,000 distinct CDR3 sequences, with approximately 25% found just once. This same sample was also part of a study on T cells of mothers and their children.

Sequencing used blood. The receptors stem from a boy aged 5-17 years in good health.

The chain recombines TRBV19 with TRBJ2-1; 7 nucleotides align to TRBD2. The CDR3 is 13 residues long. Trimming removed 4 bases from V and 10 bases from J; junction bases left unmatched: 7. Germline values: CDR1 LNHDA, CDR2 SQIVND (reference sequence). CDR3 bases: TGTGCCAGTAGTAGCCCGGGAGGACGAGAGCAGTTCTTC. This sequence encodes CASSSPGGREQFF.

This clonotype was seen more than once but under ten times. This chain connects TRBV29-1 to TRBJ2-5; possibly TRBD1 for D (6 bases). Trimming left V 6 bases short and J 0 bases short, with 14 bases between. CDR3 size: 14 residues. Germline CDR1 reads SQVTM; CDR2 reads ANQGSEA. CDR3: CSVLPRGYQETQYF. The DNA of the CDR3 is TGCAGCGTCCTACCGAGGGGGTACCAAGAGACCCAGTACTTC.

The chain couples TRBV18 to TRBJ2-5, with 7 bases identical to TRBD2. The DNA end is more similar to TRBJ2-1, so the J call may be wrong. The CDR3 extends over 14 amino acids. Germline lookup yields CDR1 KGHSH and CDR2 LQKENI. DNA of the CDR3: TGTGCCAGCTCACCCGGGGAGGGGCAAAATGAGCAGTTCTTC. As protein: CASSPGEGQNEQFF.

This chain uses TRBV29-1 with TRBJ2-1; 9 bases are shared with TRBD2. V lost 7 bases to trimming and J lost 4 bases; unmatched junction nucleotides: 11. CDR3 length equals 15 residues. Germline CDR1 SQVTM, CDR2 ANQGSEA. The CDR3 loop reads CSGSPGLALYNEQFF. The CDR3 nucleotides read TGCAGCGGAAGCCCAGGACTAGCGTTGTACAATGAGCAGTTCTTC.

This clonotype was seen only a few times. The rearrangement joins TRBV12-3 or TRBV12-4 to TRBJ1-1; D unclear. V lost 3 bases and J lost 1, with 6 bases in between. The length of the CDR3 is 13 residues. CDR3 coding DNA: TGTGCCAGCAGTTTCGTAGAGAACACTGAAGCTTTCTTT. Its translation is CASSFVENTEAFF.

This clonotype has ten or more counts. The chain couples TRBV12-3 or TRBV12-4 to TRBJ2-5, with D maybe TRBD2 (5 bases). The CDR3 has 13 amino acids. V gave up 6 bases and J gave up 3 bases, with 11 bases separating them. The CDR3 DNA follows: TGTGCCAGCAGGAGGGATATAGAAGAGACCCAGTACTTC. This encodes CASRRDIEETQYF.

The chain has TRBV15 and TRBJ1-3; possible D gene TRBD1, 5 bases. Germline CDR1 and CDR2: LNHNV and YYDKDF (reference sequence). The CDR3 extends over 15 amino acids. V lost 5 bases, J lost 0 bases, and 11 bases lay in between. The DNA of the CDR3 is TGTGCCACCAGCGTGGGGCCAAACTCTGGAAACACCATATATTTT. It translates to CATSVGPNSGNTIYF. Drawing the rest from reference TRBV15 and TRBJ1-3, the complete variable domain is DAMVIQNPRYQVTQFGKPVTLSCSQTLNHNVMYWYQQKSSQAPKLLFHYYDKDFNNEADTPDNFQSRRPNTSFCFLDIRSPGLGDTAMYLCATSVGPNSGNTIYFGEGSWLTVV.

V and J are TRBV29-1 and TRBJ2-5, with a tentative D call TRBD2 (5 bases). The DNA end lines up better with TRBJ2-1; the J call may be wrong. Per germline, CDR1 SQVTM and CDR2 ANQGSEA. This CDR3 has 11 amino acids. For the CDR3, the DNA is TGCAGCGTTGTAACTAGCAATGAGCAGTTCTTC. This gives the protein CSVVTSNEQFF.

The chain combines TRBV12-5 with TRBJ2-1; 10 positions match TRBD2. CDR3 size: 16 residues. Trimming took 0 bases from V and 3 from J; bases not matched to a gene: 2. Germline V gene lookup returns CDR1 LGHNT and CDR2 FRNRAP. In DNA form, the CDR3 reads TGTGCTAGTGGTTTGGTAATAGCGGGAGGCTACAATGAGCAGTTCTTC. Residues: CASGLVIAGGYNEQFF.

The chain recombines TRBV7-4 with TRBJ2-3; D uncertain. The CDR3 is 15 residues long. V dropped 6 bases and J dropped 2 bases, with 15 bases sitting between them. In germline, CDR1 is SGHVT, CDR2 SQSDAQ. CDR3 region: CASRHRPGFTDTQYF. CDR3 bases: TGTGCCAGCAGGCACCGACCAGGATTCACAGATACGCAGTATTTT.

The chain links TRBV18 to TRBJ1-4; D unresolved. The CDR3 is 13 residues long. V was clipped by 4 bases and J by 7 bases, with 10 bases between them. The germline V gene encodes CDR1 KGHSH and CDR2 LQKENI. CDR3 region: CASSLDRIEKLFF. Written as DNA, the CDR3 is TGTGCCAGCTCACTTGATAGAATTGAAAAACTGTTTTTT.

There are a few counts of this clonotype. The chain carries TRBV7-9 and TRBJ2-7; D remains unclear. The CDR3 extends over 14 amino acids. V lost 1 base and J 4 bases, leaving 11 bases between the germline ends. The germline gives CDR1 SEHNR, CDR2 FQNEAQ (reference sequence). CDR3 in DNA: TGTGCCAGCAGCTTAGTACCCATCGAGTACGAGCAGTACTTC. It codes for CASSLVPIEYEQYF. Filled out from reference TRBV7-9 and TRBJ2-7, the complete variable domain reads DTGVSQNPRHKITKRGQNVTFRCDPISEHNRLYWYRQTLGQGPEFLTYFQNEAQLEKSRLLSDRFSAERPKGSFSTLEIQRTEQGDSAMYLCASSLVPIEYEQYFGPGTRLTVT.

This clonotype was counted between two and nine times. The gene calls are TRBV25-1 and TRBJ2-1, with D possibly TRBD2 on 6 matching bases. CDR3 length: 15 amino acids. V dropped 3 bases and J dropped 6 bases, with 15 bases sitting between them. Germline CDR1 reads MGHDK; CDR2 reads SYGVNS. CDR3 DNA: TGTGCCAGCAGTGAGTCCCCGGGACTGCCCAATGAGCAGTTCTTC. Protein: CASSESPGLPNEQFF.

This clonotype was counted only a few times. The chain is built from TRBV9 and TRBJ1-4; maybe TRBD1 (5 bases). The CDR3 loop spans 16 amino acids. CDR1 SGDLS and CDR2 YYNGEE come from the germline V gene. Trimming removed 2 bases at V and 0 bases at J, with 11 bases between. The CDR3, as DNA: TGTGCCAGCAGCGTCCAGGGAACTACAACTAATGAAAAACTGTTTTTT. Its protein product is CASSVQGTTTNEKLFF.

V gene TRBV20-1 combines with J gene TRBJ2-1; D gene ambiguous. CDR3 length: 16 residues. Trimming removed 0 bases from V and 3 bases from J, with 15 bases in between. The germline CDR1 and CDR2 sequences are DFQATT and SNEGSKA (reference sequence). CDR3 nucleotides: TGCAGTGCTAGAGATTACAGCTCCTCCTTCTACAATGAGCAGTTCTTC. Its protein is CSARDYSSSFYNEQFF.

Here the CDR3 DNA reads TGTGCCAGCAGCTCTACTGACCGTCCAAATCAGCCCCAGCATTTT. This codes for CASSSTDRPNQPQHF. V is TRBV7-9 and J is TRBJ1-5, with unresolved D. Germline CDR1 is SEHNR and CDR2 is FQNEAQ (reference sequence). The CDR3 consists of 15 residues. Trimming stripped 4 bases from V and 4 bases from J, with 14 bases between.

The genes are TRBV27 and TRBJ1-2, with D maybe TRBD1 (5 bases). Germline V lookup: CDR1 MNHEY, CDR2 SMNVEV (reference sequence). This CDR3 contains 19 residues. The germline V and J ends were trimmed by 2 bases and 0 bases, with 22 bases remaining between them. The CDR3 DNA sequence: TGTGCCAGCAGTTTACCCGAGGGGAGACTGTTTTGGGCTAACTATGGCTACACCTTC. Translating it yields CASSLPEGRLFWANYGYTF.

In this sample, this clonotype turned up once. J is TRBJ2-7 and V is TRBV20-1; D is perhaps TRBD2 (6 bases). V was shortened by 5 bases and J by 1 base, with 12 bases between the two germline ends. Germline V CDR1 and CDR2: DFQATT, SNEGSKA (reference sequence). The CDR3 sequence is 13 residues long. DNA of the CDR3: TGCAGTGCTGGCCGGGACTCATCCTACGAGCAGTACTTC. Translation: CSAGRDSSYEQYF.

At least ten counts were recorded for this clonotype. The chain recombines TRBV12-3 or TRBV12-4 with TRBJ2-5, with a tentative D call TRBD1 (5 bases). The CDR3 sequence is 13 residues long. The V end lost 3 bases, the J end lost 5 bases, and 10 bases lay between the germline ends. CDR3 residues: CASSLQGRETQYF. CDR3 nucleotide sequence: TGTGCCAGCAGTTTGCAGGGTAGGGAGACCCAGTACTTC.

This chain joins TRBV4-2 and TRBJ2-3; TRBD2 aligns across 8 bases. With V trimmed by 5 bases and J by 2 bases, 3 bases remained unmatched. The CDR3 runs 14 residues. Germline V gene sequence: CDR1 LGHNA, CDR2 YNFKEQ. CDR3 in amino acids: CASSTSGYTDTQYF. Here the CDR3 DNA reads TGTGCCAGCAGCACTAGCGGTTACACAGATACGCAGTATTTT.

In its sample, this clonotype was seen a few times. The chain links TRBV7-2 to TRBJ2-1; D ambiguous. Judging by the DNA end, TRBJ2-7 fits better; the J call may be wrong. This CDR3 region has 14 residues. The V gene's germline CDR1 is SGHTA and CDR2 FQGNSA. This chain's CDR3 is CASSLDGYPVEQYF. In nucleotides, the CDR3 is TGTGCCAGCAGCTTAGACGGGTATCCGGTCGAGCAGTACTTC.

This clonotype was observed a handful of times. The genes are TRBV4-3 and TRBJ2-5, with D possibly TRBD2 on 5 matching bases. TRBJ2-7 matches the DNA end more closely, so the J call is doubtful. This CDR3 has 15 residues. Germline CDR1 is LGHNA and CDR2 is YSLEER. The CDR3 is CASSQDHEGIYEQYF. The CDR3 DNA is TGCGCCAGCAGCCAAGATCACGAGGGAATCTACGAGCAGTACTTC.

The chain carries TRBV7-9 and TRBJ1-2; D is unclear. CDR3 size: 13 residues. V lost 5 bases, J lost 5 bases, and 12 bases lay in between. Germline V gene sequence: CDR1 SEHNR, CDR2 FQNEAQ (reference sequence). The DNA of the CDR3 is TGTGCCAGCAGCGTTGAAGGACCGTATGGCTACACCTTC. Translated: CASSVEGPYGYTF.

The V call is TRBV27, the J call TRBJ1-2; 9 positions match TRBD1. CDR3 length: 15 residues. The V gene end was trimmed by 2 bases and the J gene end by 6 bases; junction bases not matched to a gene: 7. Looked up from germline, CDR1 is MNHEY and CDR2 is SMNVEV (reference sequence). The CDR3 reads CASSLLPDRGNGYTF. The CDR3 DNA reads TGTGCCAGCAGTTTACTGCCTGACAGGGGGAATGGCTACACCTTC.

J is TRBJ1-1 and V is TRBV28; D is possibly TRBD1 (5 bases). V was cut by 4 bases and J by 5 bases, with 14 bases left in between. This CDR3 contains 14 residues. Per the germline V gene, CDR1 is MDHEN and CDR2 is SYDVKM. In DNA form, the CDR3 reads TGTGCCAGCAGTTCGAGGGGAGGAATGACTGAAGCTTTCTTT. The encoded protein is CASSSRGGMTEAFF.

This chain joins TRBV6-5 and TRBJ2-3; the D gene is possibly TRBD1 (5 bases). Germline lookup yields CDR1 MNHEY and CDR2 SVGAGI. V lost 11 bases and J lost 0, with 15 bases in between. The CDR3 is 14 amino acids. The DNA for the CDR3 is TGTGCCGTGGGCTCAGGGTTCAGCACAGATACGCAGTATTTT. Encoded protein: CAVGSGFSTDTQYF.

The rearrangement joins TRBV27 to TRBJ1-2, with 10 bases fitting TRBD1. CDR3 length equals 14 residues. The germline V gene encodes CDR1 MNHEY and CDR2 SMNVEV (reference sequence). The V and J ends lost 6 bases and 3 bases, in that order; junction bases with no gene match: 4. Here the CDR3 DNA reads TGTGCCAGCAGCCGACAGGGGGCGGACTATGGCTACACCTTC. It codes for CASSRQGADYGYTF.